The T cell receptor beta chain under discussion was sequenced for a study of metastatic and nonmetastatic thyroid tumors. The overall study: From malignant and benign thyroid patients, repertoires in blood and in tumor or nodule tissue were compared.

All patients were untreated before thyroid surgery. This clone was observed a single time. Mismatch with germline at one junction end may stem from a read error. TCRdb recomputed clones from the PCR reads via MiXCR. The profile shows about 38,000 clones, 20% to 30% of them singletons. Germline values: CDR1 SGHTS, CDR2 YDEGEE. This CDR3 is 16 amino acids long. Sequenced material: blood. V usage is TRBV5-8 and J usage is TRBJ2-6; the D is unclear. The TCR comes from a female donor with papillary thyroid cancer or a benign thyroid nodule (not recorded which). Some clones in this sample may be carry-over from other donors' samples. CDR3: CASSFPVLSGANVLTF. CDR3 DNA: TGTGCCAGCAGCTTCCCGGTGCTCTCTGGCGCCAACGTCCTGACTTTC.